The sequence of this TCR beta chain was determined in a study of identical twins. Germline values: CDR1 LGHNA, CDR2 YSLEER. This CDR3 is 19 amino acids long. The V end lost 2 bases, the J end lost 2 bases, and 23 bases lay between the germline ends. TCRdb used MiXCR to reprocess the 5' RACE reads, holding one entry per CDR3 protein. Altogether about 430,000 distinct CDR3 sequences are present, about a fifth being singletons, with the ten largest covering roughly 12%. The chain links TRBV4-3 to TRBJ2-3; D is perhaps TRBD1 (6 bases). This TCR was sampled from a man over 45 in good health. Sequenced: naive T cells sorted from blood. The CDR3 coding sequence is TGCGCCAGCAGCCAATATACCCTTAGACAGGAAGGCAACACAGATACGCAGTATTTT. Its protein is CASSQYTLRQEGNTDTQYF.